The 28 T cell receptor beta chains reported below all come from one sample, sequenced in a study of long-term antiretroviral therapy in people with HIV. A v3.0 immunoSEQ assay was performed at survey level. Libraries were prepared by immunoSEQ multiplex PCR; TCRdb keeps only in-frame clonotypes and omits some of them. The sample has fewer than 25,000 clones; around 84% are singletons. Sequences were derived from unsorted PBMCs, sampled 5.9 years after starting antiretroviral therapy. The source is a young man with HIV.

The J gene is TRBJ2-6, the V gene TRBV7-9; tentative D call: TRBD2 (5 bases). The V end was cut by 11 bases, the J end by 1 base, with 18 bases between. Germline V gene lookup returns CDR1 SEHNR and CDR2 FQNEAQ (reference sequence). The CDR3 sequence is 16 residues long. The CDR3 region has the DNA TGTGCCCTTATCCGGGGTCCCCTATCTGGGGCCAACGTCCTGACTTTC. Amino acids: CALIRGPLSGANVLTF.

The chain uses TRBV28 and TRBJ2-1; TRBD1 agrees at 10 bases. Germline assignment: CDR1 MDHEN and CDR2 SYDVKM. The CDR3 totals 17 residues. Trimming at V came to 3 bases and at J to 7 bases, leaving 12 bases not matched to a gene. As DNA, the CDR3 is TGTGCCAGCAGTTTTTTTCAGGGGACAGGGGTGTGGAATGAGCAGTTCTTC. It yields the protein CASSFFQGTGVWNEQFF.

This clone was found a few times. The same CDR3 arises from other DNA sequences in this sample as well. V and J are TRBV9 and TRBJ1-5, with no clear D. CDR1 and CDR2 (germline): SGDLS, YYNGEE. Trimming shortened V by 2 bases and J by 1 base, and 7 bases separated the two germline ends. This CDR3 region has 14 residues. The CDR3 DNA sequence: TGTGCCAGCAGCGTCGACGGGAGCAATCAGCCCCAGCATTTT. Its protein is CASSVDGSNQPQHF.

V and J are TRBV5-1 and TRBJ1-6; no definite D call. CDR3 length: 16 amino acids. V was cut by 0 bases and J by 5 bases, with 12 bases left in between. CDR1 is SGHRS and CDR2 is YFSETQ in the germline V gene. CDR3: CASSLEVGSNNSPLHF. CDR3 DNA: TGCGCCAGCAGCTTGGAGGTCGGCAGCAATAATTCACCCCTCCACTTT.

This chain joins TRBV18 and TRBJ2-7; TRBD1 is a possible D gene (6 bases). Germline CDR1 and CDR2: KGHSH and LQKENI. Trimming shortened V by 3 bases and J by 3 bases, and 12 bases separated the two germline ends. The CDR3 contains 14 residues. CDR3 sequence: CASSPNREHYEQYF. In nucleotides, the CDR3 is TGTGCCAGCTCACCGAACAGGGAGCACTACGAGCAGTACTTC.

This clone was detected only a few times. The genes are TRBV7-6 and TRBJ2-7; no reliable D call. Between the trimmed V and J ends, which lost 1 base and 2 bases, there was a span of 9 bases. There are 14 residues in the CDR3. Germline loops: CDR1 SGHVS, CDR2 FNYEAQ. The CDR3 loop reads CASSLDVTAYEQYF. The CDR3 nucleotides are TGTGCCAGCAGCTTAGATGTTACAGCCTACGAGCAGTACTTC. The variable domain in full, completed from reference TRBV7-6 and TRBJ2-7, reads GAGVSQSPRYKVTKRGQDVALRCDPISGHVSLYWYRQALGQGPEFLTYFNYEAQQDKSGLPNDRFSAERPEGSISTLTIQRTEQRDSAMYRCASSLDVTAYEQYFGPGTRLTVT.

This rearrangement joins TRBV4-2 to TRBJ2-1; TRBD2 matches 11 bases. This CDR3 region has 16 residues. Germline CDR1 and CDR2: LGHNA and YNFKEQ. V gave up 0 bases and J gave up 6 bases; unmatched junction bases: 4. The DNA for the CDR3 is TGTGCCAGCAGCCAAGATCTTAGCGGGGGGGCCAATGAGCAGTTCTTC. Translated: CASSQDLSGGANEQFF.

The V gene is TRBV5-6, the J gene TRBJ2-2, with D maybe TRBD2 (5 bases). V dropped 2 bases and J dropped 5 bases, with 10 bases sitting between them. This CDR3 region has 14 residues. CDR1 is SGHDT, CDR2 YYEEEE, per germline. CDR3 in amino acids: CASSFLGKTGELFF. Here the CDR3 DNA reads TGTGCCAGCAGCTTCCTCGGGAAGACCGGGGAGCTGTTTTTT.

The genes are TRBV5-6 and TRBJ2-2; D remains unclear. CDR3 length equals 11 residues. Germline CDR1 SGHDT, CDR2 YYEEEE. Trimming cost V 4 bases and J 9 bases, with 7 bases left between them. In DNA form, the CDR3 reads TGTGCCAGCAGCACCCCGCGGGAGCTGTTTTTT. Its protein product is CASSTPRELFF. Full variable domain (outside the CDR3, taken from reference TRBV5-6 and TRBJ2-2): DAGVTQSPTHLIKTRGQQVTLRCSPKSGHDTVSWYQQALGQGPQFIFQYYEEEERQRGNFPDRFSGHQFPNYSSELNVNALLLGDSALYLCASSTPRELFFGEGSRLTVL.

J is TRBJ2-1 and V is TRBV7-3; a possible D gene is TRBD1 (5 bases). Germline assignment: CDR1 SGHTA and CDR2 FQGTGA. The CDR3 consists of 14 residues. Trimming pared 3 bases from V and 8 bases from J, leaving 14 bases between. The CDR3 is CASSFIKGHYEQFF. The CDR3 DNA reads as TGTGCCAGCAGCTTCATTAAGGGGCATTATGAGCAGTTCTTC.

This chain uses TRBV5-1 with TRBJ1-1; weak D call: TRBD1 (5 bases). The CDR3 is made up of 13 amino acids. The V end was cut by 3 bases, the J end by 6 bases, with 12 bases between. Germline lookup yields CDR1 SGHRS and CDR2 YFSETQ. The CDR3, as DNA: TGCGCCAGCAGCTGGCAAGGGGTTTCTGAAGCTTTCTTT. This encodes CASSWQGVSEAFF.

The chain uses TRBV19 and TRBJ1-5; D gene uncertain. Germline lookup yields CDR1 LNHDA and CDR2 SQIVND (reference sequence). The V end was cut by 6 bases, the J end by 8 bases, with 14 bases between. The CDR3 length is 13 residues. This CDR3 is CASSFTTREPQHF. For the CDR3, the DNA is TGTGCCAGTAGCTTCACGACACGGGAGCCCCAGCATTTT.

This sequence joins TRBV29-1 and TRBJ2-5, with 10 bases aligning to TRBD2. Trimming cost V 5 bases and J 5 bases; bases outside gene matches: 8. Looked up from germline, CDR1 is SQVTM and CDR2 is ANQGSEA. CDR3 size: 14 residues. As DNA, the CDR3 is TGCAGCGTTTTAAGCGGGGGGGCAATTGAGACCCAGTACTTC. Protein product: CSVLSGGAIETQYF.

By frequency in the sample, this clone is medium-sized. The chain is built from TRBV11-2 and TRBJ1-5; D remains unclear. This CDR3 has 15 amino acids. The V end was cut by 5 bases, the J end by 0 bases, with 11 bases between. Germline assignment: CDR1 SGHAT and CDR2 FQNNGV. The CDR3 DNA reads as TGTGCCAGCAGCCAACTCGTTGATAGCAATCAGCCCCAGCATTTT. Translated: CASSQLVDSNQPQHF. The whole variable domain, filled in from reference TRBV11-2 and TRBJ1-5, reads EAGVAQSPRYKIIEKRQSVAFWCNPISGHATLYWYQQILGQGPKLLIQFQNNGVVDDSQLPKDRFSAERLKGVDSTLKIQPAKLEDSAVYLCASSQLVDSNQPQHFGDGTRLSIL.

The chain couples TRBV29-1 to TRBJ2-1, with 8 bases fitting TRBD1. Trimming at V came to 7 bases and at J to 0 bases, leaving 14 bases not matched to a gene. The CDR3 has 17 residues. Germline loops: CDR1 SQVTM, CDR2 ANQGSEA. The CDR3 spells CSARRKGQVLSYNEQFF. The DNA of the CDR3 is TGCAGCGCCCGAAGAAAGGGACAGGTTCTCTCCTACAATGAGCAGTTCTTC.

The J gene is TRBJ1-4, the V gene TRBV6-5; no firm D call. Per the germline V gene, CDR1 is MNHEY and CDR2 is SVGAGI. The CDR3 length is 15 residues. V was clipped by 2 bases and J by 6 bases, with 13 bases between them. The CDR3 DNA reads as TGTGCCAGCAGTTACCGTTGGGGAGATGATGAAAAACTGTTTTTT. Its protein product is CASSYRWGDDEKLFF.

The chain employs TRBV6-1 and TRBJ2-4; D is uncertain. This CDR3 has 13 amino acids. Germline lookup yields CDR1 MNHNS and CDR2 SASEGT. Trimming left V 2 bases short and J 6 bases short, with 8 bases between. DNA of the CDR3: TGTGCCAGCAGTGAATTGGTGGGAAACATTCAGTACTTC. Protein: CASSELVGNIQYF.

The chain employs TRBV2 and TRBJ1-1; no clear D. Germline V CDR1 and CDR2: SNHLY, FYNNEI. This CDR3 is 14 amino acids long. V was cut by 3 bases and J by 4 bases, with 12 bases left in between. The CDR3 region is CASSDRVGITEAFF. In DNA, the CDR3 is TGTGCCAGCAGTGACCGTGTAGGGATCACTGAAGCTTTCTTT.

The chain is built from TRBV7-8 and TRBJ2-3; 12 bases map to TRBD2. Germline trimming cut 0 bases from V and 0 bases from J; bases unmatched to any gene: 4. Germline CDR1 reads SGHVS; CDR2 reads FQNEAQ. The CDR3 runs 18 residues. The chain's CDR3 is CASSLARLAGASTDTQYF. For the CDR3, the DNA is TGTGCCAGCAGCTTAGCGCGACTAGCGGGGGCTAGCACAGATACGCAGTATTTT. Full variable domain (missing parts from reference TRBV7-8 and TRBJ2-3): GAGVSQSPRYKVAKRGQDVALRCDPISGHVSLFWYQQALGQGPEFLTYFQNEAQLDKSGLPSDRFFAERPEGSVSTLKIQRTQQEDSAVYLCASSLARLAGASTDTQYFGPGTRLTVL.

The V and J genes are TRBV5-1 and TRBJ2-7, with D perhaps being TRBD1 or TRBD2 (5 bases each). Trimming cost V 4 bases and J 3 bases, with 14 bases left between them. CDR1 SGHRS and CDR2 YFSETQ come from the germline V gene. There are 14 residues in the CDR3. The chain's CDR3 is CASSENSGSYEQYF. The CDR3 nucleotides read TGCGCCAGCAGCGAAAATTCAGGGAGCTACGAGCAGTACTTC.

V gene TRBV6-1 combines with J gene TRBJ2-3; D is tentatively TRBD1 or TRBD2 (6 bases each). The germline V and J ends were trimmed by 4 bases and 1 base, with 9 bases remaining between them. CDR1 MNHNS and CDR2 SASEGT come from the germline V gene. This CDR3 has 14 amino acids. The CDR3 coding sequence is TGTGCCAGCAGTGCCGGGGGCGGCACAGATACGCAGTATTTT. It encodes CASSAGGGTDTQYF.

V is TRBV5-1 and J is TRBJ2-7; maybe TRBD2 (5 bases). The germline gives CDR1 SGHRS, CDR2 YFSETQ. The length of the CDR3 is 12 residues. V was pared by 2 bases and J by 6 bases, with 9 bases between. CDR3 nucleotides: TGCGCCAGCAGCTTCGAGGGCGGCGAGCAGTACTTC. It is translated as CASSFEGGEQYF.

The CDR3: CASKDTGYGYTF. The CDR3 nucleotides are TGTGCCAGCAAGGACACTGGCTATGGCTACACCTTC. This chain uses TRBV9 with TRBJ1-2; perhaps TRBD1 as D (5 bases). The V end lost 6 bases, the J end lost 4 bases, and 10 bases lay between the germline ends. Germline V gives CDR1 SGDLS, CDR2 YYNGEE. The CDR3 runs 12 residues.

V and J are TRBV2 and TRBJ2-1, with TRBD2 identical over 14 bases. V lost 3 bases to trimming and J lost 12 bases; unmatched junction nucleotides: 7. The CDR3 totals 15 residues. The V gene's germline CDR1 is SNHLY and CDR2 FYNNEI. This CDR3 is CASSEMGTSGGGQFF. The DNA of the CDR3 is TGTGCCAGCAGTGAGATGGGGACTAGCGGGGGAGGGCAGTTCTTC.

This chain links TRBV7-9 with TRBJ2-1; D possibly uses TRBD1 or TRBD2 (5 bases each). The CDR3 contains 18 residues. Trimming took off 2 bases at V and 5 bases at J, with 22 bases between the two ends. In germline, CDR1 is SEHNR, CDR2 FQNEAQ (reference sequence). The CDR3 DNA follows: TGTGCCAGCAGCTTATCCGTCGGTAGGGACCGAGGAGACAATGAGCAGTTCTTC. Its translation is CASSLSVGRDRGDNEQFF.

The chain has TRBV2 and TRBJ1-2; D gene unclear. Germline assignment: CDR1 SNHLY and CDR2 FYNNEI. Deletions cut 3 bases from V and 3 bases from J, with 8 bases between. The CDR3 contains 13 residues. This CDR3 reads CASSEAADYGYTF. CDR3 bases: TGTGCCAGCAGTGAGGCGGCGGACTATGGCTACACCTTC.

This sequence joins TRBV28 and TRBJ2-5, with 7 bases lining up with TRBD1. The CDR3 runs to 16 residues. CDR1 MDHEN and CDR2 SYDVKM come from the germline V gene. V was clipped by 5 bases and J by 5 bases; unmatched bases: 14. Here the CDR3 DNA reads TGTGCCAGCAGTCTACAGGGGACAGCCCCCCGGGAGACCCAGTACTTC. Amino acids: CASSLQGTAPRETQYF.

The genes are TRBV7-2 and TRBJ1-1; 7 positions match TRBD1. This CDR3 has 13 amino acids. The V segment lost 5 bases and the J segment 5 bases; nucleotides outside the gene matches: 5. Germline V gene data show CDR1 as SGHTA and CDR2 as FQGNSA. The CDR3, as DNA: TGTGCCAGCAGCCTACAGGGGAGTACTGAAGCTTTCTTT. Its translation is CASSLQGSTEAFF.